This TCR beta chain was found in a study of T-cell reconstitution after alpha-beta-depleted transplantation in children (dated by TCRdb to about 2016). Background on the whole study: The study quantitatively tracked T-cell immune reconstitution after TCRalphabeta/CD19-depleted allogeneic hematopoietic cell transplantation in children using TCR repertoire profiling.

Comments on this clonotype: The target of this receptor is not known. One base away there is no much larger clone; base qualities are not given.

The CDR3 numbers 16 residues from cysteine through phenylalanine. Only CDR3 DNA is held: 48 bases, read in frame from base 1. The junction carries 21 bases between V and J, which are trimmed by 5 bases and 4 bases respectively. The germline V gene yields SGHVS for CDR1 and FQNEAQ for CDR2. Library creation used PCR. The reads were generated on an Illumina HiSeq 2500. To normalize quantification of the TCRbeta repertoire, the TCR libraries were built with molecular barcoding that relied on unique molecular identifiers. TCRdb handled the public reads itself, with Q25 trimming in fastp and clone calling in MiXCR, and kept productive beta chains. CDR3 protein sequences are deduplicated, and each keeps its most common genes and DNA. Counted in this sample were 200,000 to 250,000 distinct CDR3 sequences; 8.5% to 10% of them appeared once. 6.2% of the sample lies in the top ten.

This receptor chain uses TRBV7-8 and TRBJ2-7; the D gene is perhaps TRBD1, from 6 matching bases. The material was PBMCs from the stem cell graft donor, obtained from the stem cell graft. The TCR originated in a human donor who donated a stem cell graft to a child with acute lymphoblastic leukemia. The sequence in DNA is TGTGCCAGCAGCCCACCAAGGGGGAATGTCCCTTACGAGCAGTACTTC. It translates as CASSPPRGNVPYEQYF.